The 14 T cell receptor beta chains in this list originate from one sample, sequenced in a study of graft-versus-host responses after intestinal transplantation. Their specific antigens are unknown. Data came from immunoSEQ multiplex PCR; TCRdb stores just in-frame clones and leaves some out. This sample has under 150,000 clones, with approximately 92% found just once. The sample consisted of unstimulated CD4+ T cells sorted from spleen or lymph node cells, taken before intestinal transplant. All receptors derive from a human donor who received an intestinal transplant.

The CDR3 here is CASSLVDNEQFF. Written as DNA, the CDR3 is TGTGCCAGCAGCTTAGTTGACAATGAGCAGTTCTTC. The genes are TRBV11-2 and TRBJ2-1; no reliable D call. CDR1 and CDR2 from the germline V gene are SGHAT and FQNNGV. Between the trimmed V and J ends, which lost 1 base and 5 bases, there was a span of 3 bases. The CDR3 is 12 amino acids.

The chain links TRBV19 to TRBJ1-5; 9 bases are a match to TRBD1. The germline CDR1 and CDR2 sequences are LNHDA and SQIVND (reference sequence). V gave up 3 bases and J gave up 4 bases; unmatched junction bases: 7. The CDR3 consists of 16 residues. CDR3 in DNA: TGTGCCAGTAGTATGGGTGGGGGACAGGGTAATCAGCCCCAGCATTTT. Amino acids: CASSMGGGQGNQPQHF.

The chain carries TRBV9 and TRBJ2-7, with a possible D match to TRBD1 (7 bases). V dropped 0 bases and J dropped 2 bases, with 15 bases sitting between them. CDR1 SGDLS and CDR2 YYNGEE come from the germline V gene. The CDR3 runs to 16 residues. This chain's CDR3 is CASSVEGGGGTYEQYF. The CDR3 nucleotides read TGTGCCAGCAGCGTAGAAGGAGGGGGCGGAACCTACGAGCAGTACTTC.

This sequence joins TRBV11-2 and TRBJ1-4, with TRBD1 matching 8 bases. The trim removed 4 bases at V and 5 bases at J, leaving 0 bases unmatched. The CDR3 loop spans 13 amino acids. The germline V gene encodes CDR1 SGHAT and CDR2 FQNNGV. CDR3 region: CASSWDRNEKLFF. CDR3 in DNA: TGTGCCAGCAGCTGGGACAGGAATGAAAAACTGTTTTTT.

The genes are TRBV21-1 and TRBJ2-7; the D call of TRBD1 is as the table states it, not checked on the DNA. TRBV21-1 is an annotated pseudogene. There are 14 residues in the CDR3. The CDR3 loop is CASSKAQGSYEQYF. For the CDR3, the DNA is TGTGCCAGCAGCAAAGCGCAGGGGTCCTACGAGCAGTACTTC.

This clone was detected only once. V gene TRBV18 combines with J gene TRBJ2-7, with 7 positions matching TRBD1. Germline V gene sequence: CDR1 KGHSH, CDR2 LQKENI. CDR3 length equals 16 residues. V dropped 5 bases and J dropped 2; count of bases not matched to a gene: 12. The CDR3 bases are TGTGCCAGCTCAAGAGGGGACAGCTCCTCGACCTACGAGCAGTACTTC. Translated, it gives CASSRGDSSSTYEQYF. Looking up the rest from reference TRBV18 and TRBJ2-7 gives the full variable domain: NAGVMQNPRHLVRRRGQEARLRCSPMKGHSHVYWYRQLPEEGLKFMVYLQKENIIDESGMPKERFSAEFPKEGPSILRIQQVVRGDSAAYFCASSRGDSSSTYEQYFGPGTRLTVT.

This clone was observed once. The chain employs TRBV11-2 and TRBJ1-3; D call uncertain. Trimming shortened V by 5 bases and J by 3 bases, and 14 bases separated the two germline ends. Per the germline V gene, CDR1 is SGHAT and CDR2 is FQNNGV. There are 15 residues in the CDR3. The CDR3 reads CASSPTVSGGNTIYF. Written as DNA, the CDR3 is TGTGCCAGCAGCCCCACCGTGAGTGGTGGAAACACCATATATTTT.

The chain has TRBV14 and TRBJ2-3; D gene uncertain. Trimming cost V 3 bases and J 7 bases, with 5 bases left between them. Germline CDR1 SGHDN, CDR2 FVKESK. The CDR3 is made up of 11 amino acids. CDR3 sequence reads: CASSHSNTQYF. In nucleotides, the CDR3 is TGTGCCAGCAGCCATAGTAATACGCAGTATTTT.

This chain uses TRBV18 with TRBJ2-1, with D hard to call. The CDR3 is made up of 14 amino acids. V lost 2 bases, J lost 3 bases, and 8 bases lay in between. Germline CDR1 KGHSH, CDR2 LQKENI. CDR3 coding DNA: TGTGCCAGCTCACCAGTAGGTTACTACAATGAGCAGTTCTTC. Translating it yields CASSPVGYYNEQFF.

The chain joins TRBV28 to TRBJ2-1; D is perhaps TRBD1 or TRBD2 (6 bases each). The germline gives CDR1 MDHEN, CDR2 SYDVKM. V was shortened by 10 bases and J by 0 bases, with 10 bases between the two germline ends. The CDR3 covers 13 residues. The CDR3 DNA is TGTGCCATAGGGGGGAGCTCCTACAATGAGCAGTTCTTC. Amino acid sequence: CAIGGSSYNEQFF.

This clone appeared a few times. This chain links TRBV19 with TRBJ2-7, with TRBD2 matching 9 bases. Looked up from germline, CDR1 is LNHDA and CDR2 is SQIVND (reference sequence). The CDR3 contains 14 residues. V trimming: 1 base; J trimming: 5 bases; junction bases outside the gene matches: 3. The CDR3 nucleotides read TGTGCCAGTAGTATAGCCGGGACTAGCCACGAGCAGTACTTC. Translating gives CASSIAGTSHEQYF.

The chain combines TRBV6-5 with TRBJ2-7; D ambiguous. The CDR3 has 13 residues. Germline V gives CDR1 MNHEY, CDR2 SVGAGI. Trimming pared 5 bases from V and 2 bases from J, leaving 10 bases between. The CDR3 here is CASSRVPAYEQYF. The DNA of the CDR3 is TGTGCCAGCAGTAGGGTCCCCGCCTACGAGCAGTACTTC.

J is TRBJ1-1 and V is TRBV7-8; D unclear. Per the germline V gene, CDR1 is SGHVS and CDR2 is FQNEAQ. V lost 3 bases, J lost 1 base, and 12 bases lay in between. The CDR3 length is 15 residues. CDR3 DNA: TGTGCCAGCAGCTTCGTAGGCGGGCCGAACACTGAAGCTTTCTTT. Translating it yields CASSFVGGPNTEAFF.

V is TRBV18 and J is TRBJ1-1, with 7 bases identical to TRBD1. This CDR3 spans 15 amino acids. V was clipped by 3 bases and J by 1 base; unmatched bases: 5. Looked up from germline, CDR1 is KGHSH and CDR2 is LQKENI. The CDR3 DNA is TGTGCCAGCTCACCGGATTACAGGGGGAACACTGAAGCTTTCTTT. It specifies CASSPDYRGNTEAFF.